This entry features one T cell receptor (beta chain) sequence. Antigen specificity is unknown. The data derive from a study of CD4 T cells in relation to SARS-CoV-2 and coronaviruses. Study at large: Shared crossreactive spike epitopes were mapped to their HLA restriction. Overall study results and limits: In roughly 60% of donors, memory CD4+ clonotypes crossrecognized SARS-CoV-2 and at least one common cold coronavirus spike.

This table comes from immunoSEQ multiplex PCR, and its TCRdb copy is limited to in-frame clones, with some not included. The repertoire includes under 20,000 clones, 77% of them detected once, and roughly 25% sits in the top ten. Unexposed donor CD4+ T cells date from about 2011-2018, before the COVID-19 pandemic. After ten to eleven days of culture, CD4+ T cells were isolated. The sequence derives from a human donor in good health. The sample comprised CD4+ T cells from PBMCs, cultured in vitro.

In DNA, the CDR3 is TGTGCCAGCAGCCCGGACAGGGGCGACACCGGGGAGCTGTTTTTT. Residues: CASSPDRGDTGELFF. The chain uses TRBV7-3 and TRBJ2-2; 9 positions match TRBD1. This CDR3 comprises 15 residues. V lost 5 bases and J lost 3; bases outside the gene matches: 4. Germline lookup yields CDR1 SGHTA and CDR2 FQGTGA.